This TCR beta chain comes out of a study of T cells in Graves' hyperthyroidism and ophthalmopathy. Amplification of TCR beta CDR3 regions was performed using RNA transcripts as template. The HTBI primer set was used in a first-round RT-PCR of the TCR CDR3. TCRdb reprocessed the multiplex PCR reads with MiXCR, giving one entry per CDR3 protein. The sample carries hundreds of thousands of distinct CDR3 sequences, approximately 18% recorded once. This clonotype showed up many times. Patients aged 18 to 65 had newly diagnosed hyperthyroidism of under 2 months' duration. Each diagnosis drew on symptoms, thyroxine, TRAb, thyroid ultrasound and orbital computed tomography findings. Trimming shortened V by 3 bases and J by 2 bases, and 6 bases separated the two germline ends. The CDR3 totals 13 residues. Germline V gene data show CDR1 as LGHDT and CDR2 as YNNKEL (reference sequence).

The rearrangement joins TRBV3-1 to TRBJ2-3; D gene uncertain. The source material was blood. The clonotype was recovered from a woman aged 45-59 years with Graves' hyperthyroidism that later progressed to Graves' ophthalmopathy. In nucleotides, the CDR3 is TGTGCCAGCAGCCACAAGTTCACAGATACGCAGTATTTT. Residues: CASSHKFTDTQYF.